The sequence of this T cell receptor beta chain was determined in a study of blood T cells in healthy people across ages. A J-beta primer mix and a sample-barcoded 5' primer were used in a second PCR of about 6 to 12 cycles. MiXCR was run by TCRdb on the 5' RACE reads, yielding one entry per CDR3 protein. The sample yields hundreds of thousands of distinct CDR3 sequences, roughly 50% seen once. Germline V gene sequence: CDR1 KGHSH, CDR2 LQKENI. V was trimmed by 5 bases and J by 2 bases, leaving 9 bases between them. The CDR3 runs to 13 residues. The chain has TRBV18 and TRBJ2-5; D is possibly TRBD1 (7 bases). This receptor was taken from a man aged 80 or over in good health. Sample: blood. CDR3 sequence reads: CASSAGQQETQYF. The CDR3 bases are TGTGCCAGCTCAGCGGGACAGCAAGAGACCCAGTACTTC.